The 28 T cell receptor beta chains reported below all come from one sample, sequenced in a study of monozygotic twins with inflammatory bowel disease. One entry per CDR3 protein, without DNA, is what TCRdb gives after re-calling the 5' RACE reads. The sample shows some 200,000 distinct CDR3 sequences, and 7.7% sits with its ten largest clones. The sequencing sample was made of blood. These TCRs come from a human donor with ulcerative colitis or Crohn's disease, or a healthy co-twin of an affected twin (not recorded which).

The chain couples TRBV29-1 to TRBJ1-1. Germline V lookup: CDR1 SQVTM, CDR2 ANQGSEA. The CDR3 sequence is 13 residues long. CDR3 protein: CSVEGRMNTEAFF.

The rearrangement joins TRBV7-9 to TRBJ2-3; TCRdb lists TRBD2, though no DNA is available to test this call. This CDR3 contains 17 residues. Germline V gene lookup returns CDR1 SEHNR and CDR2 FQNEAQ (reference sequence). The CDR3: CASSKRASGAGADTQYF.

J is TRBJ2-2 and V is TRBV27; TCRdb calls TRBD2, which cannot be checked without DNA. The CDR3 consists of 15 residues. CDR1 and CDR2 from the germline V gene are MNHEY and SMNVEV (reference sequence). The CDR3 region is CASSPLSGTSGELFF.

The chain combines TRBV4-1 with TRBJ1-1. The CDR3 is made up of 13 amino acids. CDR1 is MGHRA, CDR2 YSYEKL, per germline. The chain's CDR3 is CASSQEVNTEAFF.

The chain combines TRBV20-1 with TRBJ2-1; TCRdb reports TRBD1, a call that lacks DNA to check it against. Germline V gene sequence: CDR1 DFQATT, CDR2 SNEGSKA (reference sequence). The CDR3 length is 14 residues. CDR3 region: CSARGAGAQNEQFF.

This chain links TRBV5-1 with TRBJ2-1. Germline CDR1 reads SGHRS; CDR2 reads YFSETQ. This CDR3 comprises 15 residues. CDR3: CASSLERGSYNEQFF. The full variable domain, completed using reference TRBV5-1 and TRBJ2-1, is KAGVTQTPRYLIKTRGQQVTLSCSPISGHRSVSWYQQTPGQGLQFLFEYFSETQRNKGNFPGRFSGRQFSNSRSEMNVSTLELGDSALYLCASSLERGSYNEQFFGPGTRLTVL.

V usage is TRBV21-1 and J usage is TRBJ1-6. TRBV21-1 is a documented pseudogene. The CDR3 runs to 16 residues. The CDR3 here is CASSCQESSYNSPLHF.

The chain has TRBV6-2 or TRBV6-3 and TRBJ2-7; TCRdb's D call of TRBD2 is untestable without DNA. This CDR3 has 16 residues. Germline V gene sequence: CDR1 MNHEY, CDR2 SVGEGT. The CDR3 sequence is CASSLRGTGTSGEQYF.

J is TRBJ1-2 and V is TRBV30; the TCRdb call, TRBD1, lacks DNA for checking. The CDR3 totals 13 residues. The V gene's germline CDR1 is GTSNPN and CDR2 SVGIG (reference sequence). CDR3 amino acids: CAWINDRFYGYTF.

The gene calls are TRBV11-2 and TRBJ2-2. The germline V gene has CDR1 SGHAT and CDR2 FQNNGV. The CDR3 sequence is 16 residues long. CDR3 sequence reads: CASSLGIGVDSGELFF.

This rearrangement joins TRBV18 to TRBJ2-1; the D call from TCRdb, TRBD1, cannot be confirmed without DNA. The CDR3 totals 13 residues. The V gene's germline CDR1 is KGHSH and CDR2 LQKENI. CDR3 loop: CASSRDRMNEQFF.

The gene calls are TRBV7-2 and TRBJ2-1; the D gene TCRdb calls, TRBD1, cannot be checked with no DNA. Germline V CDR1 and CDR2: SGHTA, FQGNSA. The CDR3 consists of 15 residues. The CDR3 is CASSGQGASYNEQFF.

V is TRBV7-3 and J is TRBJ1-4; the TCRdb call, TRBD1, lacks DNA for checking. The CDR3 extends over 15 amino acids. Germline assignment: CDR1 SGHTA and CDR2 FQGTGA. Here the CDR3 reads CASSLTGGLGEKLFF.

V and J are TRBV6-6 and TRBJ2-7. The CDR3 runs 13 residues. Per the germline V gene, CDR1 is MNHNY and CDR2 is SVGAGI (reference sequence). The CDR3 loop reads CASTESSSYEQYF.

This sequence joins TRBV18 and TRBJ1-2. CDR3 length: 18 amino acids. The germline gives CDR1 KGHSH, CDR2 LQKENI. CDR3 amino acids: CASSPPYEGLVLGYGYTF.

The chain combines TRBV29-1 with TRBJ2-2; absent DNA, TCRdb's TRBD2 call cannot be checked. Germline loops: CDR1 SQVTM, CDR2 ANQGSEA. CDR3 length: 13 residues. CDR3 in amino acids: CSVDLTSTGELFF.

This chain connects TRBV4-1 to TRBJ2-5; TCRdb's D call, TRBD1, is unchecked because there is no DNA. Per germline, CDR1 MGHRA and CDR2 YSYEKL. The CDR3 length is 17 residues. The CDR3 sequence is CASSHGGASGGMETQYF.

The CDR3 loop is CASSVFSVVSGELFF. The chain has TRBV9 and TRBJ2-2. From germline, CDR1 is SGDLS and CDR2 YYNGEE. CDR3 size: 15 residues.

The chain carries TRBV18 and TRBJ2-4; TCRdb's D call of TRBD1 is untestable without DNA. The CDR3 is made up of 17 amino acids. Germline CDR1 KGHSH, CDR2 LQKENI. The CDR3 here is CASSPPNGAVAKNIQYF.

V is TRBV12-3 or TRBV12-4 and J is TRBJ2-1; TCRdb's D call, TRBD2, is unchecked because there is no DNA. The CDR3 has 18 amino acids. The CDR3 sequence: CASSPGTAGSGSYNEQFF.

The chain has TRBV12-3 or TRBV12-4 and TRBJ2-3. CDR3 length equals 12 residues. CDR3 amino acids: CASRTATDTQYF.

The J gene is TRBJ2-3, the V gene TRBV7-9; TCRdb calls TRBD1, which cannot be checked without DNA. Germline V gene sequence: CDR1 SEHNR, CDR2 FQNEAQ (reference sequence). This CDR3 has 16 amino acids. The CDR3 region is CASSFQGTGARDTQYF.

The chain carries TRBV18 and TRBJ1-4; TCRdb's D call of TRBD1 is untestable without DNA. Looked up from germline, CDR1 is KGHSH and CDR2 is LQKENI. The CDR3 runs 14 residues. This chain's CDR3 is CASSPQGTSEKLFF.

This chain links TRBV14 with TRBJ1-2. The CDR3 runs 16 residues. Germline CDR1 SGHDN, CDR2 FVKESK. CDR3 loop: CASSQDRGTLSDGYTF. The full variable domain, completed using reference TRBV14 and TRBJ1-2, is EAGVTQFPSHSVIEKGQTVTLRCDPISGHDNLYWYRRVMGKEIKFLLHFVKESKQDESGMPNNRFLAERTGGTYSTLKVQPAELEDSGVYFCASSQDRGTLSDGYTFGSGTRLTVV.

The chain joins TRBV3-1 to TRBJ1-2. The CDR3 extends over 17 amino acids. CDR1 and CDR2 (germline): LGHDT, YNNKEL (reference sequence). This chain's CDR3 is CASSQGAGRTANYGYTF.

The chain combines TRBV5-1 with TRBJ1-1. This CDR3 comprises 14 residues. CDR1 is SGHRS and CDR2 is YFSETQ in the germline V gene. This chain's CDR3 is CASSLEGLNTEAFF.

V gene TRBV6-1 combines with J gene TRBJ1-3; there is no DNA to check the TCRdb D call of TRBD1. This CDR3 spans 13 amino acids. Germline V gene lookup returns CDR1 MNHNS and CDR2 SASEGT. CDR3 residues: CASSEDRRNTIYF.

This sequence joins TRBV28 and TRBJ2-3; TCRdb outputs TRBD2, but without DNA this stays unchecked. This CDR3 contains 17 residues. Germline CDR1 reads MDHEN; CDR2 reads SYDVKM. The CDR3 is CASSFPRTSGSTDTQYF.